The 3 T cell receptor beta chains below all came from one sample that was sequenced in a study of shared clonotypes between healthy human individuals. The naive CD8 population came from CD45RO-negative cells selected for CCR7, without terminally differentiated effector memory CD45RA+ cells. Assay: immunoSEQ multiplex PCR; the TCRdb copy retains only in-frame clones and omits some. The sample includes over 2,000,000 clones, 93% of them seen just once. The specimen sequenced was naive CD8+ T cells from PBMCs. These receptors originate from a man between 18 and 35 years old in good health. Some clones in this sample may be carry-over from other donors' samples.

The V and J genes are TRBV27 and TRBJ2-1; 11 bases align to TRBD2. CDR1 and CDR2 (germline): MNHEY, SMNVEV (reference sequence). V gave up 3 bases and J gave up 4 bases; unmatched junction bases: 20. The CDR3 covers 21 residues. This CDR3 reads CASSLGVRAGRLAGTYNEQFF. For the CDR3, the DNA is TGTGCCAGCAGTTTGGGGGTACGGGCAGGCAGACTAGCGGGAACATACAATGAGCAGTTCTTC.

The genes are TRBV7-9 and TRBJ1-5; a weak D match, TRBD1 (5 bases). The germline CDR1 and CDR2 sequences are SEHNR and FQNEAQ (reference sequence). CDR3 length: 14 residues. Trimming cost V 8 bases and J 5 bases, with 16 bases left between them. The CDR3: CASSPSARDQPQHF. The CDR3 bases are TGTGCCAGCTCGCCAAGCGCCAGGGATCAGCCCCAGCATTTT.

As for this clone: This sample includes further DNA sequences coding for the same CDR3. This rearrangement joins TRBV5-5 to TRBJ2-3, with a tentative D call TRBD2 (6 bases). V lost 0 bases, J lost 1 base, and 6 bases lay in between. The germline gives CDR1 SGHKS, CDR2 YYEKEE (reference sequence). CDR3 length: 14 amino acids. CDR3 region: CASSLAGGTDTQYF. The CDR3 nucleotides read TGTGCCAGCAGCTTGGCGGGGGGCACAGATACGCAGTATTTT.